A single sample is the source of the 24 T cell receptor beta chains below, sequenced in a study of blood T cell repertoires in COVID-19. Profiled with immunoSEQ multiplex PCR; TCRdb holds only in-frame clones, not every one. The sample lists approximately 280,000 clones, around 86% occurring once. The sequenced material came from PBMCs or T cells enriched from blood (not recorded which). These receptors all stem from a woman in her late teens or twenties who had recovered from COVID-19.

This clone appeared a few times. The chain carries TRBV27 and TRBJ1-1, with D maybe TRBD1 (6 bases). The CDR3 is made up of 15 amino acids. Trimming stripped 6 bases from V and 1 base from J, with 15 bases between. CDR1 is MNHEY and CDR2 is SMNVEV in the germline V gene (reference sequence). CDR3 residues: CASSLRKTGNTEAFF. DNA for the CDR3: TGTGCCAGCAGCCTCAGAAAGACAGGGAACACTGAAGCTTTCTTT.

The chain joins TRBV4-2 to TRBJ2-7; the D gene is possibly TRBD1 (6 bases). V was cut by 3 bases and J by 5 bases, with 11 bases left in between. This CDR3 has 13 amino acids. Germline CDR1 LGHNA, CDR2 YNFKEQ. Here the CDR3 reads CASSHGGEDEQYF. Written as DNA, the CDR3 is TGTGCCAGCAGCCATGGGGGCGAAGACGAGCAGTACTTC.

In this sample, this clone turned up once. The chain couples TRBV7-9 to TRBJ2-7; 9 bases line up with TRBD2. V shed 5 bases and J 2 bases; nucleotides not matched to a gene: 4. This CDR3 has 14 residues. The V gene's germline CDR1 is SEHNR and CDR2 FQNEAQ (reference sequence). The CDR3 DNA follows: TGTGCCAGCAGCGGCAGCGGGGGGACCTACGAGCAGTACTTC. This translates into CASSGSGGTYEQYF.

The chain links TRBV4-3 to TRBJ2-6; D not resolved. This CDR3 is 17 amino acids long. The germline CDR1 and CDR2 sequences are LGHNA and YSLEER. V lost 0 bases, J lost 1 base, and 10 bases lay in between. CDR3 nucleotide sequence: TGCGCCAGCAGCCAAGAGACTTCGGCATCTGGGGCCAACGTCCTGACTTTC. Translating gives CASSQETSASGANVLTF.

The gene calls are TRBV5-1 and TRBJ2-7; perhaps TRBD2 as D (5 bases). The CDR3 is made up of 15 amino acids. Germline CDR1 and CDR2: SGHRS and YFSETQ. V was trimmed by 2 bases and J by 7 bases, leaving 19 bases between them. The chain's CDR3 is CASSFELGLSGEQYF. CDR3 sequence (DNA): TGCGCCAGCAGCTTTGAACTAGGCCTTTCGGGAGAGCAGTACTTC.

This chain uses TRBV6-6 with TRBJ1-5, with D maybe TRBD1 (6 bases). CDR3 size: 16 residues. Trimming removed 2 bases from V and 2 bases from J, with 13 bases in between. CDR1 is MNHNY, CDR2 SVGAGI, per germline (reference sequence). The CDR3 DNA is TGTGCCAGCAGTTACGAGGGGGGAGGGGGCAATCAGCCCCAGCATTTT. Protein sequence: CASSYEGGGGNQPQHF.

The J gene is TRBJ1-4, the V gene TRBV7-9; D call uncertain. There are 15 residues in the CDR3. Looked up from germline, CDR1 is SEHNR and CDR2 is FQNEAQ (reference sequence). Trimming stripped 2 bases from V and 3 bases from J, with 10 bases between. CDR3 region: CASSLRGVSNEKLFF. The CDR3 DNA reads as TGTGCCAGCAGCTTACGCGGCGTCTCTAATGAAAAACTGTTTTTT.

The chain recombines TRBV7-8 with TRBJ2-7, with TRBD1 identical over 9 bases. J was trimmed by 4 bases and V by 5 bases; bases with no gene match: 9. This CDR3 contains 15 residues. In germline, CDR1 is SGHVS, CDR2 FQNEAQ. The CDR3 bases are TGTGCCAGCAGCGCTGTGGGACAGGGTTTTTACGAGCAGTACTTC. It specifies CASSAVGQGFYEQYF.

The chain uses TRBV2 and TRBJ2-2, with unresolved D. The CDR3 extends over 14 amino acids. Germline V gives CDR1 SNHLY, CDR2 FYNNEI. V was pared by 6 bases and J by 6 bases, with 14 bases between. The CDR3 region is CASSRSSSAGELFF. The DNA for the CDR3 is TGTGCCAGCAGCCGTTCTTCTTCGGCCGGGGAGCTGTTTTTT. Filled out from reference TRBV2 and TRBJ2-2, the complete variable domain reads EPEVTQTPSHQVTQMGQEVILRCVPISNHLYFYWYRQILGQKVEFLVSFYNNEISEKSEIFDDQFSVERPDGSNFTLKIRSTKLEDSAMYFCASSRSSSAGELFFGEGSRLTVL.

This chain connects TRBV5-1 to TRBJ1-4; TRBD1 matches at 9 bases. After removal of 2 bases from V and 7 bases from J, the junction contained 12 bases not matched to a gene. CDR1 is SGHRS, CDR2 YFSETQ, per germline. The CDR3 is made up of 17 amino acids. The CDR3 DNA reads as TGCGCCAGCAGCTTAACTGGGACAGGGAGGGAAGGTGAAAAACTGTTTTTT. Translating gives CASSLTGTGREGEKLFF.

In DNA, the CDR3 is TGTGCCTGGGACAGCACGAATCAGCCCCAGCATTTT. Protein sequence: CAWDSTNQPQHF. The V call is TRBV30, the J call TRBJ1-5; tentatively, D is TRBD1 (5 bases). Looked up from germline, CDR1 is GTSNPN and CDR2 is SVGIG (reference sequence). The length of the CDR3 is 12 residues. The ends were cut back, 5 bases at V and 4 bases at J, with 9 bases in the middle.

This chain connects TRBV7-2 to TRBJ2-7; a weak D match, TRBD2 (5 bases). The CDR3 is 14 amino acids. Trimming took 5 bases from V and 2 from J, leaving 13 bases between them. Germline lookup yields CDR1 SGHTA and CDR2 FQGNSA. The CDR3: CASSRGRLPYEQYF. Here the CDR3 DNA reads TGTGCCAGCAGCCGCGGACGACTACCCTACGAGCAGTACTTC.

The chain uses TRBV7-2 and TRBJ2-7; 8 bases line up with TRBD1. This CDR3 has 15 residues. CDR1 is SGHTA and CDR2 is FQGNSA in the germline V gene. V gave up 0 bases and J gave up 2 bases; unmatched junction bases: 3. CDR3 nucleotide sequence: TGTGCCAGCAGCTTAGCGGGGGGACAGGCCTACGAGCAGTACTTC. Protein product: CASSLAGGQAYEQYF. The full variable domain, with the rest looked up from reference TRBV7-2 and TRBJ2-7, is GAGVSQSPSNKVTEKGKDVELRCDPISGHTALYWYRQSLGQGLEFLIYFQGNSAPDKSGLPSDRFSAERTGGSVSTLTIQRTQQEDSAVYLCASSLAGGQAYEQYFGPGTRLTVT.

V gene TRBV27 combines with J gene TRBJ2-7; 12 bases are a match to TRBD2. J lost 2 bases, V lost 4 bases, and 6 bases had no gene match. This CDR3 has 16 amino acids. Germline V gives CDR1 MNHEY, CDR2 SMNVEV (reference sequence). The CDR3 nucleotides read TGTGCCAGCAGTTCACTGACTAGCGGGAGTCCCTACGAGCAGTACTTC. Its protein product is CASSSLTSGSPYEQYF.

As DNA, the CDR3 is TGTGCCAGCACCCCGCCGGGGGGGTGGACTGAAGCTTTCTTT. This translates into CASTPPGGWTEAFF. The rearrangement joins TRBV11-1 to TRBJ1-1, with D perhaps matching TRBD1 (5 bases). The length of the CDR3 is 14 residues. V was clipped by 7 bases and J by 5 bases, with 17 bases between them. Germline V gene lookup returns CDR1 SGHAT and CDR2 FQDESV (reference sequence).

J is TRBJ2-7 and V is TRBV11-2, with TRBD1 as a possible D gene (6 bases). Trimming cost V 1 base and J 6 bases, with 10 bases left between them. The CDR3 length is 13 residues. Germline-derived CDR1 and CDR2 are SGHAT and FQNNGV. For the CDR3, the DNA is TGTGCCAGCAGCTTAGTTGGCAGGGGCGAGCAGTACTTC. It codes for CASSLVGRGEQYF.

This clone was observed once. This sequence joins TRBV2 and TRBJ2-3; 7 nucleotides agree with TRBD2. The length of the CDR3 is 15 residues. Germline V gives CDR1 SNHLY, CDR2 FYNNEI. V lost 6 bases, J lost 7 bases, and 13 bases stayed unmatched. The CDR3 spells CASRGGLELSHTQYF. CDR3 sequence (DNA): TGTGCCAGCAGGGGCGGACTAGAATTATCACATACGCAGTATTTT.

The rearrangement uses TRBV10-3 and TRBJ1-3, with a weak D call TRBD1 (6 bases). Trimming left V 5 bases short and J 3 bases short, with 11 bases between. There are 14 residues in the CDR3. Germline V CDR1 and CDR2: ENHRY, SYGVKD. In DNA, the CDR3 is TGTGCCATCAGTCGGGGGGCAGGTGGAAACACCATATATTTT. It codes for CAISRGAGGNTIYF.

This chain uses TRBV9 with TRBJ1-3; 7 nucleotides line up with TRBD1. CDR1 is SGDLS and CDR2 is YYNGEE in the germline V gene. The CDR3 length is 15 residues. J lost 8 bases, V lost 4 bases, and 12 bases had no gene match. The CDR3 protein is CASSFRQGLADTIYF. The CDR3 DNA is TGTGCCAGCAGCTTCCGACAGGGCCTTGCGGACACCATATATTTT.

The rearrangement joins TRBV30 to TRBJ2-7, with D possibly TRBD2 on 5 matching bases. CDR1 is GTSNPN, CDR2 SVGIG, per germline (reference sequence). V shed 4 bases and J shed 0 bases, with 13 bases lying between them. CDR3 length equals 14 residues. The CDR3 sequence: CAWTSGRGSYEQYF. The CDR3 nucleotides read TGTGCCTGGACCTCGGGTCGGGGCTCCTACGAGCAGTACTTC. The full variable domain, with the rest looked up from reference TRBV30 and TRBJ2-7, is SQTIHQWPATLVQPVGSPLSLECTVEGTSNPNLYWYRQAAGRGLQLLFYSVGIGQISSEVPQNLSASRPQDRQFILSSKKLLLSDSGFYLCAWTSGRGSYEQYFGPGTRLTVT.

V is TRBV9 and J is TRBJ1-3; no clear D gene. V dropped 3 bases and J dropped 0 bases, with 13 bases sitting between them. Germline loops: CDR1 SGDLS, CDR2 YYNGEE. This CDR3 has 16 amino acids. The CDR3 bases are TGTGCCAGCAGCGCGCAGATGACGGGCTCTGGAAACACCATATATTTT. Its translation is CASSAQMTGSGNTIYF. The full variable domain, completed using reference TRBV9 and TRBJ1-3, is DSGVTQTPKHLITATGQRVTLRCSPRSGDLSVYWYQQSLDQGLQFLIQYYNGEERAKGNILERFSAQQFPDLHSELNLSSLELGDSALYFCASSAQMTGSGNTIYFGEGSWLTVV.

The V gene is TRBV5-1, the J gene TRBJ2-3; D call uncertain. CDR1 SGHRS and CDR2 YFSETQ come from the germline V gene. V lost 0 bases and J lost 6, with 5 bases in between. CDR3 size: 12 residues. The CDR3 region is CASSLVRDTQYF. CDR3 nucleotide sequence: TGCGCCAGCAGCTTGGTACGGGATACGCAGTATTTT.

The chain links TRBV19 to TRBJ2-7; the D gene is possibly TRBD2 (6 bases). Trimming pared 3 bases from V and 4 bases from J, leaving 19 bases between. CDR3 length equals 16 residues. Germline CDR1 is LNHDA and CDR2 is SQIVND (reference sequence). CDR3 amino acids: CASSIGHPLGGYEQYF. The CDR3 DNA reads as TGTGCCAGTAGTATCGGCCACCCGCTGGGGGGTTACGAGCAGTACTTC.

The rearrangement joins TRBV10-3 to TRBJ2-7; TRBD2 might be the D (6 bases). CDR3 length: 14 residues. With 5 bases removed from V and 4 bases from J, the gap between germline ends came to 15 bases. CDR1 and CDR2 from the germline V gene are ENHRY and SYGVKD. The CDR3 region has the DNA TGTGCCATCAGTAGGACTAACACCCAATACGAGCAGTACTTC. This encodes CAISRTNTQYEQYF.